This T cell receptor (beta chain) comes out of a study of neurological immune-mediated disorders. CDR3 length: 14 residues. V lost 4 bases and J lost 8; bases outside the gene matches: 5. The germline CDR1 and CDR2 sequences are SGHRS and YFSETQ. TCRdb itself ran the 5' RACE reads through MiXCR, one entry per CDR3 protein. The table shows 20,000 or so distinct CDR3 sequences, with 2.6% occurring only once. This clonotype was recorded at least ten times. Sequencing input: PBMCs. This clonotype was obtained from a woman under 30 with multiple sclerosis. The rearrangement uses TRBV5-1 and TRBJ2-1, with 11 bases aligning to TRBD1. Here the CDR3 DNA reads TGCGCCAGCAGCAAGGACAGGGGGCTCTATGAGCAGTTCTTC. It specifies CASSKDRGLYEQFF.